The rows below give T cell receptor beta chains drawn from one sample of a study of T cells in localized non-small cell lung cancer. TCRdb's table, derived via immunoSEQ multiplex PCR, lists solely in-frame clones and lacks some. The sample shows about 31,000 clones, about 89% of them seen only once. Here the sequenced sample was peripheral blood, taken before any cancer treatment. These TCRs come from a woman aged 35 to 69 with stage I lung adenocarcinoma. Each CDR3 is given with its conserved first and last residue. D genes are given only for firm matches. Clone size is stated in some rows and not others, as once, few, many or a class when expanded.

V gene	J gene	D gene	clone size	CDR3 DNA	CDR3 protein
TRBV5-6	TRBJ1-3	-	few	TGTGCCAGCAGCTTGAGTTACGGGGCTTTCCGAATCTCTGGAAACACCATATATTTT	CASSLSYGAFRISGNTIYF
TRBV6-1	TRBJ2-2	-	-	TGTGCCAGCAGGCCGGCCGTATCGAACACCGGGGAGCTGTTTTTT	CASRPAVSNTGELFF
TRBV14	TRBJ2-5	TRBD1	-	TGTGCCAGCAGCCATTTCAGGGGGCCGGGAGAGACCCAGTACTTC	CASSHFRGPGETQYF
TRBV30	TRBJ1-1	TRBD1	-	TGTGCCTGGAGGTTGGTAGGGACAGGAAACACTGAAGCTTTCTTT	CAWRLVGTGNTEAFF
TRBV5-1	TRBJ2-6	-	once	TGCGCCAGCAGCTTGGACATCTCTGGGGCCAACGTCCTGACTTTC	CASSLDISGANVLTF
TRBV6-5	TRBJ2-7	-	-	TGTGCCAGCAGCGCGGGGATTGGTTCCCCCTACGAGCAGTACTTC	CASSAGIGSPYEQYF
TRBV10-1	TRBJ2-1	TRBD2	-	TGCGCCAGCAGTGAGTCGTCTAGCGGGAGAATCCTCAATGAGCAGTTCTTC	CASSESSSGRILNEQFF
TRBV21-1	TRBJ2-2	-	-	TGTGCCAGCAGCAAAAGACTAGCGGGGGGGAACACCGGGGAGCTGTTTTTT	CASSKRLAGGNTGELFF
TRBV28	TRBJ1-2	-	-	TGTGCCAGCAGTTTTTCAGGGGCGGGCTATGGCTACACCTTC	CASSFSGAGYGYTF
TRBV19	TRBJ2-1	-	-	TGTGCCAGTAGTTATATCGGGAGCTCCTACAATGAGCAGTTCTTC	CASSYIGSSYNEQFF
TRBV4-3	TRBJ2-2	TRBD2	-	TGCGCCAGCAGCCAAGATCGCGGCGGGGGGGTCGCCGGGGAGCTGTTTTTT	CASSQDRGGGVAGELFF
TRBV7-6	TRBJ2-7	-	once	TGTGCCAGCAGCCCACCCTCCTATCATGAGCAGTACTTC	CASSPPSYHEQYF
TRBV9	TRBJ1-5	-	medium-sized	TGTGCCAGCATAGGTGGGGCCCCAAATCAGCCCCAGCATTTT	CASIGGAPNQPQHF
TRBV5-1	TRBJ1-4	-	-	TGCGCCAGCAGTCCCCCAGGGGACACTGAAAAACTGTTTTTT	CASSPPGDTEKLFF
TRBV5-4	TRBJ2-1	TRBD1	-	TGTGCCAGCAGCCCTATCACGGGACAGGGTTTCGTGCAGTTCTTC	CASSPITGQGFVQFF
TRBV30	TRBJ1-4	-	few	TGTGCCTGGAGTGGTGGGCCAAGGCGGAAAACTAATGAAAAACTGTTTTTT	CAWSGGPRRKTNEKLFF
TRBV19	TRBJ2-3	TRBD2	-	TGTGCCAGTAAGACTAGCGGGAGGACAGATACGCAGTATTTT	CASKTSGRTDTQYF
TRBV5-1	TRBJ2-7	-	-	TGCGCCAGCAGCTTGGCTGGCGGAAAATACGAGCAGTACTTC	CASSLAGGKYEQYF
TRBV14	TRBJ2-1	TRBD2	-	TGTGCCAGCAGCCAAGGATTCCTAGCGGGAGTCTATGAGCAGTTCTTC	CASSQGFLAGVYEQFF
TRBV25-1	TRBJ1-6	-	few	TGTGCCAGCAGTGAAGACAGTAATTCACCCCTCCACTTT	CASSEDSNSPLHF
TRBV28	TRBJ1-5	TRBD1	few	TGTGCCAGCAGAAGACAGGGAGAATCAAAGCCCCAGCATTTT	CASRRQGESKPQHF
TRBV28	TRBJ2-3	-	-	TGTGCCAGCAGTCGGGGACTAGATACGCAGTATTTT	CASSRGLDTQYF
TRBV5-1	TRBJ2-1	-	-	TGCGCCAGCAGCTTGCCTGACGCCAATGAGCAGTTCTTC	CASSLPDANEQFF
TRBV15	TRBJ2-7	-	-	TGTGCCACCAGCAGTTCTAATGTCCACGAGCAGTACTTC	CATSSSNVHEQYF
TRBV28	TRBJ1-6	-	-	TGTGCCAGCAGTTTATCGACAGATCAACCCCTCCACTTT	CASSLSTDQPLHF
TRBV14	TRBJ2-5	-	once	TGTGCCAGCAGCCAGTTCGTCGGGGGCGTCAAGGGGACCCAGTACTTC	CASSQFVGGVKGTQYF
TRBV28	TRBJ1-4	-	-	TGTGCCAGCAGTCTTTCGGACAGCCCTAATGAAAAACTGTTTTTT	CASSLSDSPNEKLFF